This TCR beta chain was retrieved from a study of cytomegalovirus exposure and HLA in healthy donors. V was pared by 3 bases and J by 5 bases, with 12 bases of the junction left unmatched. CDR3 length equals 16 residues. Germline V gene lookup returns CDR1 KGHSH and CDR2 LQKENI. The PCR contained 60 Vbeta and 13 Jbeta primers. Method: immunoSEQ multiplex PCR; TCRdb's copy keeps in-frame clones and lacks some. The sample contains 180,000 or so clones, about four fifths of which appear only once. The TCR was taken from a male donor in good health and CMV-seronegative. V gene TRBV18 combines with J gene TRBJ2-7, with TRBD1 identical over 8 bases. Sequencing input: PBMCs. CDR3 bases: TGTGCCAGCTCACCCATCTCAGGGGGCGAAACGCACGAGCAGTACTTC. The encoded protein is CASSPISGGETHEQYF. Full variable domain (remainder filled in from reference TRBV18 and TRBJ2-7): NAGVMQNPRHLVRRRGQEARLRCSPMKGHSHVYWYRQLPEEGLKFMVYLQKENIIDESGMPKERFSAEFPKEGPSILRIQQVVRGDSAAYFCASSPISGGETHEQYFGPGTRLTVT.